These 21 T cell receptor beta chains were sequenced from one sample in a study of OX40 agonist ivuxolimab in advanced cancers. Profiling relied on immunoSEQ multiplex PCR, and the TCRdb table lists in-frame clones only, not all of them. The sample gives around 26,000 clones, around 81% of which show up once; about a quarter is in the top ten. Sequenced here: CD4+ or CD8+ T cells sorted from blood, sampled in a trial of the OX40 agonist ivuxolimab. The receptors originated from an adult with an advanced solid tumor such as melanoma, head and neck, liver or kidney cancer.

This clone was seen just once. The chain has TRBV11-2 and TRBJ2-7, with D uncertain. The CDR3 loop spans 11 amino acids. CDR1 is SGHAT, CDR2 FQNNGV, per germline. V was trimmed by 5 bases and J by 3 bases, leaving 5 bases between them. DNA of the CDR3: TGTGCCAGCAGCCCTAACTACGAGCAGTACTTC. Translating gives CASSPNYEQYF.

V usage is TRBV2 and J usage is TRBJ2-5; 11 bases map to TRBD1. Trimming removed 5 bases from V and 9 bases from J; junction bases left unmatched: 14. CDR1 SNHLY and CDR2 FYNNEI come from the germline V gene. The CDR3 totals 16 residues. CDR3 in amino acids: CASSHPGQGDERAQYF. Written as DNA, the CDR3 is TGTGCCAGCAGTCACCCGGGACAGGGGGATGAACGGGCCCAGTACTTC.

The chain recombines TRBV14 with TRBJ2-1; weak D call: TRBD1 (8 bases). Trimming took 4 bases from V and 8 from J, leaving 15 bases between them. Per the germline V gene, CDR1 is SGHDN and CDR2 is FVKESK. The CDR3 has 14 amino acids. The CDR3 here is CASSLQGGAHEQFF. As DNA, the CDR3 is TGTGCCAGCAGCCTACAGGGGGGGGCGCATGAGCAGTTCTTC.

The chain uses TRBV29-1 and TRBJ1-1, with 11 nucleotides matching TRBD1. This CDR3 has 17 amino acids. With 3 bases clipped from V and 0 bases from J, the junction kept 9 bases outside the gene matches. Looked up from germline, CDR1 is SQVTM and CDR2 is ANQGSEA. CDR3 protein: CSVDFMGGQGVNTEAFF. The CDR3 region has the DNA TGCAGCGTTGATTTTATGGGGGGACAGGGGGTGAACACTGAAGCTTTCTTT.

This rearrangement joins TRBV7-2 to TRBJ1-2, with a tentative D call TRBD1 (5 bases). Germline lookup yields CDR1 SGHTA and CDR2 FQGNSA. V shed 2 bases and J shed 3 bases, with 10 bases lying between them. The CDR3 is made up of 14 amino acids. The CDR3 bases are TGTGCCAGCAGCTTATTCACCAGGGACTATGGCTACACCTTC. It codes for CASSLFTRDYGYTF.

V and J are TRBV14 and TRBJ1-3; 8 bases fit TRBD1. Germline trimming cut 3 bases from V and 1 base from J; bases unmatched to any gene: 2. Germline V lookup: CDR1 SGHDN, CDR2 FVKESK. The CDR3 runs 15 residues. CDR3 coding DNA: TGTGCCAGCAGCCACTGGGACAGGTCTGGAAACACCATATATTTT. Its protein product is CASSHWDRSGNTIYF.

V gene TRBV4-1 combines with J gene TRBJ2-7; TRBD1 aligns across 12 bases. Germline-derived CDR1 and CDR2 are MGHRA and YSYEKL. The trim removed 11 bases at V and 6 bases at J, leaving 8 bases unmatched. The CDR3 runs to 13 residues. The chain's CDR3 is CASAGTGGPEQYF. CDR3 nucleotide sequence: TGCGCCTCCGCCGGGACAGGGGGCCCCGAGCAGTACTTC.

This clone ranks as medium-sized. This chain connects TRBV28 to TRBJ1-1; TRBD1 matches 7 bases. With 2 bases clipped from V and 0 bases from J, the junction kept 6 bases outside the gene matches. CDR3 length equals 16 residues. Germline CDR1 MDHEN, CDR2 SYDVKM. CDR3 loop: CASSLTGESVNTEAFF. DNA of the CDR3: TGTGCCAGCAGTTTAACAGGGGAGTCGGTGAACACTGAAGCTTTCTTT.

V is TRBV18 and J is TRBJ2-1; unclear D gene. Trimming removed 2 bases at V and 8 bases at J, with 10 bases between. Germline V gives CDR1 KGHSH, CDR2 LQKENI. This CDR3 spans 13 amino acids. The CDR3 DNA is TGTGCCAGCTCACCATATGGCAGAGATGAGCAGTTCTTC. It codes for CASSPYGRDEQFF. The full variable domain, completed using reference TRBV18 and TRBJ2-1, is NAGVMQNPRHLVRRRGQEARLRCSPMKGHSHVYWYRQLPEEGLKFMVYLQKENIIDESGMPKERFSAEFPKEGPSILRIQQVVRGDSAAYFCASSPYGRDEQFFGPGTRLTVL.

CDR3 bases: TGTGCCAGCAGCTTGGGCTCGCATTCACCCCTCCACTTT. Translation: CASSLGSHSPLHF. This chain uses TRBV5-4 with TRBJ1-6; no reliable D call. The CDR3 consists of 13 residues. Germline V gene lookup returns CDR1 SGHNT and CDR2 YYREEE (reference sequence). Trimming left V 0 bases short and J 8 bases short, with 6 bases between.

The V call is TRBV18, the J call TRBJ1-2, with no clear D. Trimming removed 0 bases from V and 7 bases from J, with 9 bases in between. Per germline, CDR1 KGHSH and CDR2 LQKENI. There are 13 residues in the CDR3. CDR3 protein: CASSPPVLIGYTF. The CDR3, as DNA: TGTGCCAGCTCACCACCGGTCCTTATTGGCTACACCTTC.

As DNA, the CDR3 is TGTGCCAGCAGCACACAGCGGGATATCCACGAGCAGTACTTC. Its translation is CASSTQRDIHEQYF. V is TRBV11-2 and J is TRBJ2-7, with TRBD2 matching 7 bases. This CDR3 is 14 amino acids long. V lost 5 bases and J lost 5; bases outside the gene matches: 9. Germline V gene lookup returns CDR1 SGHAT and CDR2 FQNNGV.

This clone has a handful of counts. The chain couples TRBV27 to TRBJ1-2; D not resolved. CDR3 length equals 16 residues. Germline assignment: CDR1 MNHEY and CDR2 SMNVEV (reference sequence). Trimming removed 0 bases from V and 0 bases from J, with 11 bases in between. Written as DNA, the CDR3 is TGTGCCAGCAGTTTATCGACGAGTACAGCTAACTATGGCTACACCTTC. Its protein product is CASSLSTSTANYGYTF.

This chain uses TRBV4-1 with TRBJ1-5; no clear D. CDR1 is MGHRA and CDR2 is YSYEKL in the germline V gene. The CDR3 extends over 13 amino acids. V lost 0 bases, J lost 9 bases, and 9 bases lay in between. The CDR3 loop is CASSQEFGRPQHF. The DNA of the CDR3 is TGCGCCAGCAGCCAAGAGTTTGGGAGGCCCCAGCATTTT.

This chain uses TRBV7-9 with TRBJ2-1; no clear D gene. The germline CDR1 and CDR2 sequences are SEHNR and FQNEAQ (reference sequence). The germline V and J ends were trimmed by 1 base and 0 bases, with 4 bases remaining between them. The CDR3 has 14 amino acids. Here the CDR3 reads CASSLVISYNEQFF. CDR3 coding DNA: TGTGCCAGCAGCTTAGTAATCTCCTACAATGAGCAGTTCTTC.

This sequence joins TRBV11-3 and TRBJ2-1, with 11 bases matching TRBD2. CDR1 and CDR2 (germline): SGHNT, YENEEA. With 4 bases clipped from V and 1 base from J, the junction kept 3 bases outside the gene matches. This CDR3 comprises 16 residues. The CDR3 protein is CASSSGLAGSYNEQFF. DNA of the CDR3: TGTGCCAGCAGCTCCGGACTAGCGGGTTCCTACAATGAGCAGTTCTTC.

The chain couples TRBV6-1 to TRBJ2-3; D perhaps matches TRBD2 (6 bases). V was pared by 8 bases and J by 2 bases, with 14 bases between. The CDR3 has 14 amino acids. CDR1 and CDR2 from the germline V gene are MNHNS and SASEGT. The CDR3 DNA sequence: TGTGCCAGCCCCCCGACGGGGGTCACAGATACGCAGTATTTT. Residues: CASPPTGVTDTQYF.

This sequence joins TRBV5-4 and TRBJ2-7; D is tentatively TRBD1 or TRBD2 (5 bases each). This CDR3 has 16 residues. Trimming shortened V by 2 bases and J by 3 bases, and 18 bases separated the two germline ends. CDR1 is SGHNT and CDR2 is YYREEE in the germline V gene (reference sequence). CDR3 amino acids: CASSFPLTTGGYEQYF. CDR3 bases: TGTGCCAGCAGCTTCCCCCTGACCACAGGAGGCTACGAGCAGTACTTC.

CDR3 sequence reads: CASSTIMGTEGNTIYF. The CDR3 region has the DNA TGTGCCAGCAGCACAATCATGGGGACGGAAGGAAACACCATATATTTT. This chain connects TRBV9 to TRBJ1-3; TRBD1 might be the D (5 bases). Germline assignment: CDR1 SGDLS and CDR2 YYNGEE. The CDR3 loop spans 16 amino acids. With 4 bases removed from V and 4 bases from J, the gap between germline ends came to 18 bases.

This sequence joins TRBV29-1 and TRBJ1-1; D gene ambiguous. V was pared by 4 bases and J by 5 bases, with 11 bases between. Looked up from germline, CDR1 is SQVTM and CDR2 is ANQGSEA. The CDR3 sequence is 12 residues long. The CDR3 sequence is CSVVSASTEAFF. In nucleotides, the CDR3 is TGCAGCGTTGTCAGCGCATCGACTGAAGCTTTCTTT.

The CDR3 DNA reads as TGTGCCAGCAGTTGGCAGAGGCAAGATACGCAGTATTTT. Translated: CASSWQRQDTQYF. This chain uses TRBV6-5 with TRBJ2-3; D uncertain. CDR1 MNHEY and CDR2 SVGAGI come from the germline V gene. The CDR3 is made up of 13 amino acids. The ends were cut back, 4 bases at V and 5 bases at J, with 10 bases in the middle.